The sequence of this T cell receptor (beta chain) was determined in a study of blood T cell repertoires in COVID-19. About the study: Researchers got acute and convalescent COVID-19 samples from the United States, Italy and Spain. PBMCs, B-cell-depleted T cells, or T cells provided the cDNA or gDNA that made up the material.

As processed by the authors: Amplification of reference gene primers was used by the study to estimate nucleated cell counts. Using immunoSEQ multiplex PCR, the repertoire was profiled, and TCRdb retains in-frame clones only, with some absent. V, J and clone size reflect that table, while D and trimming were determined from the DNA. The sample has 150,000 to 200,000 clones, around 85% seen once. The V and J ends lost 4 bases and 7 bases respectively, with 19 bases between them. The CDR3 is 15 amino acids. Per the germline V gene, CDR1 is KGHDR and CDR2 is SFDVKD. The sequence derives from a human donor with active or convalescent COVID-19. The donor label of this sample is uncertain. The chain employs TRBV24-1 and TRBJ2-7; TRBD2 might be the D (6 bases). Material for sequencing was peripheral blood. The CDR3 bases are TGTGCCACCAGTGACCCCAGGGACCTCGGAGGGGAGCAGTACTTC. This codes for CATSDPRDLGGEQYF.